This entry features one T cell receptor beta chain sequence. This sample was taken from a study of blood T cell repertoires in COVID-19. Across the study: From the United States, Italy and Spain came samples of acute and convalescent COVID-19. PBMCs, B-cell-depleted T cells, or T cells provided the cDNA or gDNA that made up the material.

Data came from immunoSEQ multiplex PCR; TCRdb stores just in-frame clones and leaves some out. The sample holds about 160,000 clones, under 90% seen once. Germline V lookup: CDR1 MGHDK, CDR2 SYGVNS. Trimming at V came to 8 bases and at J to 5 bases, leaving 18 bases not matched to a gene. This CDR3 comprises 17 residues. Across 20 to 25 US areas, participants ranged in age from about 18 to 90 years. This chain connects TRBV25-1 to TRBJ1-2; 9 nucleotides match TRBD1. The specimen was PBMCs or T cells enriched from blood (not recorded which). The receptor was isolated from a man aged 55 to 70 who had recovered from COVID-19. Here the CDR3 reads CASSGLGTGLIRYGYTF. The CDR3 DNA reads as TGTGCCAGCTCTGGACTCGGGACAGGGCTTATTCGGTATGGCTACACCTTC.